Listed below are T cell receptor beta chains from one sample, sequenced in a study of blood T cell repertoires in COVID-19. Data came from immunoSEQ multiplex PCR; TCRdb stores just in-frame clones and leaves some out. Counted here are 150,000 or so clones, about four fifths occurring once; the ten biggest clones make up roughly 8.1%. The sequenced sample was peripheral blood. These receptors were taken from a woman between 65 and 79 years old with acute or convalescent COVID-19. CDR3s include the opening cysteine and the closing phenylalanine or tryptophan. The order of the fields is clone size, V gene, J gene, D gene, CDR3 DNA, CDR3 protein. The D gene is left open where the match is weak. Clone size is given for some rows only: seen once, a few or many times, or a class if the clone is expanded.

abundance: -; v_gene: TRBV7-2; j_gene: TRBJ1-2; d_gene: TRBD1; CDR3nt: TGTGCCAGCAGCTTAACCCCAGGGGGGAACTATGGCTACACCTTC; CDR3aa: CASSLTPGGNYGYTF
abundance: -; v_gene: TRBV29-1; j_gene: TRBJ1-2; d_gene: -; CDR3nt: TGCAGCGTTGCCGGGGGAGGGGTCTCCTATGGCTACACCTTC; CDR3aa: CSVAGGGVSYGYTF
abundance: few; v_gene: TRBV28; j_gene: TRBJ1-1; d_gene: TRBD1; CDR3nt: TGTGCCAGCAGCCCACAGGGGTCCCACACTGAAGCTTTCTTT; CDR3aa: CASSPQGSHTEAFF
abundance: few; v_gene: TRBV6-2/TRBV6-3; j_gene: TRBJ1-5; d_gene: -; CDR3nt: TGTGCCAGCAGCTGGGACATTTTGTTGAATCAGCCCCAGCATTTT; CDR3aa: CASSWDILLNQPQHF
abundance: -; v_gene: TRBV5-1; j_gene: TRBJ2-5; d_gene: TRBD2; CDR3nt: TGCGCCAGCAGCTTGGGTGGCGGGGGGGCCTCGGAGACCCAGTACTTC; CDR3aa: CASSLGGGGASETQYF
abundance: -; v_gene: TRBV2; j_gene: TRBJ1-2; d_gene: -; CDR3nt: TGTGCCAGCAAGATTCACAGGGATCTCTATGGCTACACCTTC; CDR3aa: CASKIHRDLYGYTF
abundance: -; v_gene: TRBV5-5; j_gene: TRBJ2-7; d_gene: -; CDR3nt: TGTGCCAGCAGCTTGGTGCAGGGCAGCTACGAGCAGTACTTC; CDR3aa: CASSLVQGSYEQYF
abundance: -; v_gene: TRBV7-2; j_gene: TRBJ2-3; d_gene: -; CDR3nt: TGTGCCAGCAGCTTCGGGGGAGCGATCACAGATACGCAGTATTTT; CDR3aa: CASSFGGAITDTQYF
abundance: -; v_gene: TRBV12-3/TRBV12-4; j_gene: TRBJ1-2; d_gene: -; CDR3nt: TGTGCCAGCAGTTTAAGGGGGTACGGCTACACCTTC; CDR3aa: CASSLRGYGYTF
abundance: -; v_gene: TRBV19; j_gene: TRBJ1-2; d_gene: -; CDR3nt: TGTGCCAGTAGTATAGTTGGACTTTACTACACCTTC; CDR3aa: CASSIVGLYYTF
abundance: -; v_gene: TRBV6-1; j_gene: TRBJ1-1; d_gene: -; CDR3nt: TGTGCCAGCAGTGAAGGGGGACAACAGAACACTGAAGCTTTCTTT; CDR3aa: CASSEGGQQNTEAFF
abundance: -; v_gene: TRBV6-5; j_gene: TRBJ1-5; d_gene: -; CDR3nt: TGTGCCAGCAGTCCAAATAGCAATCAGCCCCAGCATTTT; CDR3aa: CASSPNSNQPQHF
abundance: -; v_gene: TRBV19; j_gene: TRBJ2-7; d_gene: -; CDR3nt: TGTGCCAGTAAGGACGCCGGACTCTCCTACGAGCAGTACTTC; CDR3aa: CASKDAGLSYEQYF
abundance: -; v_gene: TRBV3-1/TRBV3-2; j_gene: TRBJ1-3; d_gene: TRBD1; CDR3nt: TGTGCCAGCAGCCAAGCGGGACAGCTTTCTGGAAACACCATATATTTT; CDR3aa: CASSQAGQLSGNTIYF
abundance: -; v_gene: TRBV27; j_gene: TRBJ2-7; d_gene: -; CDR3nt: TGTGCCAGCAGTCAAACGTTGGGCAGCAACTACGAGCAGTACTTC; CDR3aa: CASSQTLGSNYEQYF
abundance: -; v_gene: TRBV5-1; j_gene: TRBJ2-1; d_gene: TRBD2; CDR3nt: TGCGCCAGCAGCTTCCACACACGGGGGGGCGGCGATGAGCAGTTCTTC; CDR3aa: CASSFHTRGGGDEQFF
abundance: -; v_gene: TRBV2; j_gene: TRBJ1-2; d_gene: TRBD1; CDR3nt: TGTGCCACGGAGAAGACAGGGGTTATTCATGGCTACACCTTC; CDR3aa: CATEKTGVIHGYTF
abundance: once; v_gene: TRBV4-1; j_gene: TRBJ2-7; d_gene: -; CDR3nt: TGCGCCAGCAGCCGTCGGGAAGCCTACGAGCAGTACTTC; CDR3aa: CASSRREAYEQYF
abundance: -; v_gene: TRBV27; j_gene: TRBJ1-1; d_gene: TRBD1; CDR3nt: TGTGCCAGCAGTCCATGGGGACAGGGGAACACTGAAGCTTTCTTT; CDR3aa: CASSPWGQGNTEAFF
abundance: once; v_gene: TRBV23-1; j_gene: TRBJ1-1; d_gene: TRBD1; CDR3nt: TGCGCCAGCATACACCCGAGTCGGTACAGGGGAGCCTACACTGAAGCTTTCTTT; CDR3aa: CASIHPSRYRGAYTEAFF
abundance: -; v_gene: TRBV27; j_gene: TRBJ2-1; d_gene: -; CDR3nt: TGTGCCAGCAGTCCGGAGGGTGTGAGCCCTGTCAGCACGCCGTACAATGAGCAGTTCTTC; CDR3aa: CASSPEGVSPVSTPYNEQFF
abundance: -; v_gene: TRBV20-1; j_gene: TRBJ1-2; d_gene: -; CDR3nt: TGCAGTGCTAGCTATGGTTCTGGCTACACCTTC; CDR3aa: CSASYGSGYTF
abundance: -; v_gene: TRBV28; j_gene: TRBJ1-2; d_gene: -; CDR3nt: TGTGCCAGCAGTTTTGGGCAGGGGCTTATGGGTGGCTACACCTTC; CDR3aa: CASSFGQGLMGGYTF
abundance: -; v_gene: TRBV24-1; j_gene: TRBJ1-3; d_gene: -; CDR3nt: TGTGCCACCACTAGAGGACCTCGTATTCCCCCCGCGACAGCTGGAAACACCATATATTTT; CDR3aa: CATTRGPRIPPATAGNTIYF
abundance: -; v_gene: TRBV15; j_gene: TRBJ2-3; d_gene: -; CDR3nt: TGTGCCACCAGCAGAGAAGGGGGAGGGGGCACAGATACGCAGTATTTT; CDR3aa: CATSREGGGGTDTQYF
abundance: -; v_gene: TRBV6-1; j_gene: TRBJ1-5; d_gene: TRBD1; CDR3nt: TGTGCCAGCAGTGACCCGGCGACAGGGGGTATGGATCAGCCCCAGCATTTT; CDR3aa: CASSDPATGGMDQPQHF
abundance: -; v_gene: TRBV7-8; j_gene: TRBJ2-3; d_gene: -; CDR3nt: TGTGCCAGCAGCTTAACGAGGGCAGATACGCAGTATTTT; CDR3aa: CASSLTRADTQYF
abundance: -; v_gene: TRBV19; j_gene: TRBJ1-2; d_gene: -; CDR3nt: TGTGCCAGTAGTATAGGTCCAGCTAACTATGGCTACACCTTC; CDR3aa: CASSIGPANYGYTF
abundance: -; v_gene: TRBV2; j_gene: TRBJ1-3; d_gene: TRBD1; CDR3nt: TGTGCCAGCAGTTCGGGACAGGGGGGAAACACCATATATTTT; CDR3aa: CASSSGQGGNTIYF
abundance: -; v_gene: TRBV6-1; j_gene: TRBJ1-2; d_gene: -; CDR3nt: TGTGCCAGCAGTGAAGTGATGCAGAACTATGGCTACACCTTC; CDR3aa: CASSEVMQNYGYTF
abundance: -; v_gene: TRBV7-2; j_gene: TRBJ2-5; d_gene: TRBD2; CDR3nt: TGTGCCAGCAGCGACGACAGGGGTAGCGGGGGGCCAGGTCAAGAGACCCAGTACTTC; CDR3aa: CASSDDRGSGGPGQETQYF
abundance: -; v_gene: TRBV23-1; j_gene: TRBJ1-6; d_gene: -; CDR3nt: TGCGCCAGCAGTCAATCAGGGGCCAATTCCTATAATTCACCCCTCCACTTT; CDR3aa: CASSQSGANSYNSPLHF
abundance: -; v_gene: TRBV10-2; j_gene: TRBJ2-7; d_gene: TRBD2; CDR3nt: TGCGCCAGCCGGACTAGCCCCTACGAGCAGTACTTC; CDR3aa: CASRTSPYEQYF
abundance: once; v_gene: TRBV27; j_gene: TRBJ2-3; d_gene: TRBD2; CDR3nt: TGTGCCAGCAGTTTTAGGCCCCCCTTAGCGGGGGAAAGCACAGATACGCAGTATTTT; CDR3aa: CASSFRPPLAGESTDTQYF
abundance: once; v_gene: TRBV28; j_gene: TRBJ2-1; d_gene: -; CDR3nt: TGTGCCAGCGGAGATGACAGAGCGCTGGGACATCTCCTGGGGGGGGCGTTCTTC; CDR3aa: CASGDDRALGHLLGGAFF
abundance: few; v_gene: TRBV6-2/TRBV6-3; j_gene: TRBJ1-3; d_gene: -; CDR3nt: TGTGCCAGCAGTACAGGGCTCGGAAACACCATATATTTT; CDR3aa: CASSTGLGNTIYF
abundance: -; v_gene: TRBV19; j_gene: TRBJ1-5; d_gene: -; CDR3nt: TGTGCCAGTAGTACACAGGGAAATAGCAATCAGCCCCAGCATTTT; CDR3aa: CASSTQGNSNQPQHF
abundance: few; v_gene: TRBV14; j_gene: TRBJ1-6; d_gene: -; CDR3nt: TGTGCCAGCAGTCTCATGGGCAGGGGAAATGCACCCCTCCACTTT; CDR3aa: CASSLMGRGNAPLHF
abundance: -; v_gene: TRBV7-2; j_gene: TRBJ1-4; d_gene: TRBD1; CDR3nt: TGTGCCAGCAGCGCGACTGGACAGGCTGCAACTAATGAAAAACTGTTTTTT; CDR3aa: CASSATGQAATNEKLFF
abundance: -; v_gene: TRBV19; j_gene: TRBJ1-6; d_gene: TRBD1; CDR3nt: TGTGCCAGTAGTAGAGACAGGGGCCCAAGCTCCTATAATTCACCCCTCCACTTT; CDR3aa: CASSRDRGPSSYNSPLHF
abundance: -; v_gene: TRBV28; j_gene: TRBJ2-1; d_gene: -; CDR3nt: TGTGCCAGTTTGGGTGGGGGCGAGAACAATGAGCAGTTCTTC; CDR3aa: CASLGGGENNEQFF
abundance: -; v_gene: TRBV3-1/TRBV3-2; j_gene: TRBJ1-3; d_gene: -; CDR3nt: TGTGCCAGCAGCCAGAGCGACTCTGGAAACACCATATATTTT; CDR3aa: CASSQSDSGNTIYF
abundance: -; v_gene: TRBV24-1; j_gene: TRBJ2-1; d_gene: TRBD2; CDR3nt: TGTGCCACCAGTGATTACGGGACTAGCGGATCTTACAATGAGCAGTTCTTC; CDR3aa: CATSDYGTSGSYNEQFF
abundance: -; v_gene: TRBV10-3; j_gene: TRBJ2-1; d_gene: TRBD2; CDR3nt: TGTGCCATCAGTAACAGCGGGAGAATGGTCAATGAGCAGTTCTTC; CDR3aa: CAISNSGRMVNEQFF
abundance: -; v_gene: TRBV4-1; j_gene: TRBJ2-5; d_gene: TRBD2; CDR3nt: TGCGCCAGCAGCCAAGACAGCGGGAGGGCCGGAGAGACCCAGTACTTC; CDR3aa: CASSQDSGRAGETQYF
abundance: -; v_gene: TRBV29-1; j_gene: TRBJ2-1; d_gene: TRBD1; CDR3nt: TGCAGCGTTGATCGGACAGGGCGGACCAATGAGCAGTTCTTC; CDR3aa: CSVDRTGRTNEQFF
abundance: few; v_gene: TRBV28; j_gene: TRBJ1-1; d_gene: -; CDR3nt: TGTGCCAGCAGTTTCCCTCTTTCTGAAGCTTTCTTT; CDR3aa: CASSFPLSEAFF
abundance: few; v_gene: TRBV4-1; j_gene: TRBJ1-5; d_gene: -; CDR3nt: TGCGCCAGCAGCCATCCTCGGAATCAGCCCCAGCATTTT; CDR3aa: CASSHPRNQPQHF
abundance: -; v_gene: TRBV4-3; j_gene: TRBJ1-1; d_gene: TRBD1; CDR3nt: TGCGCCAGCAGCCAAGAGCGGACAGGGTCCACTGAAGCTTTCTTT; CDR3aa: CASSQERTGSTEAFF